The present entry profiles one T cell receptor (beta chain) with its context. The entry originates in a study of human T cells and chemical hapten exposure. Germline V CDR1 and CDR2: SGHTA, FQGNSA. V was cut by 2 bases and J by 5 bases, with 6 bases left in between. The CDR3 consists of 13 residues. Original methodology: Counting gave a median of roughly 97,000 TCRs per sample, with values ranging from roughly 20,000 to 700,000. TCRdb re-derived calls from the RACE reads in MiXCR, one entry per CDR3 protein. The V and J calls come from TCRdb's annotation, not from the publication. The sample contains roughly 130,000 distinct CDR3 sequences, over 9% of which appear only once. Regarding time point: patch test 3, about 24 weeks after DPC sensitization. Treatment denoted: therapeutic diphenylcyclopropenone sensitization with weekly scalp DPC. Each donor was an alopecia patient between 18 and 70 years of age who qualified for DPC.

Sequencing was performed on whole blood, taken in connection with sensitization to the hapten diphenylcyclopropenone (DPC). The receptor's source is a woman aged 50 to 60 with alopecia areata. Some clones in this sample may be carry-over from other donors' samples. The chain employs TRBV7-2 and TRBJ2-2; D is undetermined. CDR3 in DNA: TGTGCCAGCAGCTTAAGTCAGACCGGGGAGCTGTTTTTT. It is translated as CASSLSQTGELFF.